This is a list of T cell receptor beta chains from one sample in a study of blood T cell repertoires in COVID-19. The data were produced by immunoSEQ multiplex PCR, yet TCRdb's version contains in-frame clones alone and is incomplete. The table lists about 430,000 clones, 70% to 90% of them singletons. Sequencing used PBMCs or T cells enriched from blood (not recorded which). The source of these receptors is a woman in her late teens or twenties who had been exposed to COVID-19. CDR3s include the opening cysteine and the closing phenylalanine or tryptophan. A D gene is named only where the DNA matches it firmly. The size entry is marked missing in some rows and otherwise reads once, few, many or a size class.

NA | NA | TRBJ2-7 | TRBV27 | CASRPLGGLSEQYF | TGTGCCAGCAGACCCCTAGGAGGTCTATCCGAGCAGTACTTC
NA | TRBD1 | TRBJ1-2 | TRBV28 | CASVPGTGNGYTF | TGTGCCAGCGTCCCCGGGACAGGGAACGGCTACACCTTC
NA | TRBD1 | TRBJ1-3 | TRBV9 | CASSVGQGLRNTIYF | TGTGCCAGCAGCGTAGGACAGGGTCTAAGAAACACCATATATTTT
NA | NA | TRBJ2-3 | TRBV5-1 | CASSLVGARESDTQYF | TGCGCCAGCAGCTTGGTAGGAGCCAGGGAATCAGATACGCAGTATTTT
NA | TRBD1 | TRBJ2-1 | TRBV19 | CASSSAGTGYNEQFF | TGTGCCAGTAGTTCGGCCGGGACAGGGTACAATGAGCAGTTCTTC
NA | TRBD1 | TRBJ2-7 | TRBV19 | CASSPGGSYEQYF | TGTGCCAGTAGTCCAGGGGGTAGCTACGAGCAGTACTTC
NA | NA | TRBJ2-1 | TRBV5-1 | CASSGDGVYNEQFF | TGCGCCAGCAGCGGCGACGGGGTTTACAATGAGCAGTTCTTC
NA | NA | TRBJ2-3 | TRBV6-4 | CASSPEVAGSNLDTQYF | TGTGCCAGCAGCCCTGAGGTTGCAGGGTCTAATCTTGATACGCAGTATTTT
once | NA | TRBJ1-6 | TRBV12-3/TRBV12-4 | CASSLIGPLHF | TGTGCCAGCAGTTTGATCGGGCCCCTCCACTTT
NA | TRBD1 | TRBJ1-2 | TRBV18 | CASSPSTGGNGYTF | TGTGCCAGCTCACCATCGACAGGGGGCAATGGCTACACCTTC
NA | TRBD1 | TRBJ1-5 | TRBV18 | CASSPPSSGGQPQHF | TGTGCCAGCTCACCACCGTCGTCAGGGGGGCAGCCCCAGCATTTT
NA | TRBD2 | TRBJ2-3 | TRBV24-1 | CATSDRGLAGADTQYF | TGTGCCACCAGTGACCGGGGACTAGCGGGAGCCGATACGCAGTATTTT
NA | TRBD2 | TRBJ2-7 | TRBV6-2/TRBV6-3 | CASSYSGGAGGNSHEQYF | TGTGCCAGCAGTTACTCAGGCGGCGCGGGGGGGAATTCTCACGAGCAGTACTTC
NA | TRBD2 | TRBJ2-5 | TRBV6-4 | CASSDRAGGGAETQYF | TGTGCCAGCAGTGACCGAGCGGGAGGAGGCGCTGAGACCCAGTACTTC
NA | NA | TRBJ1-2 | TRBV28 | CASKPPQGSYGYTF | TGTGCCAGCAAACCTCCCCAGGGTTCCTATGGCTACACCTTC
NA | TRBD1 | TRBJ2-6 | TRBV28 | CASSPPGTGAGANVLTF | TGTGCCAGCAGTCCCCCCGGGACAGGGGCTGGGGCCAACGTCCTGACTTTC
few | TRBD1 | TRBJ2-2 | TRBV19 | CASSRTGANTGELFF | TGTGCCAGTAGTCGGACAGGGGCGAACACCGGGGAGCTGTTTTTT
once | NA | TRBJ2-7 | TRBV19 | CASSYRASSYEQYF | TGTGCCAGTAGTTACAGGGCGAGCTCCTACGAGCAGTACTTC
NA | TRBD2 | TRBJ2-5 | TRBV3-1/TRBV3-2 | CASSQEREWRKTQYF | TGTGCCAGCAGCCAGGAGCGGGAGTGGCGAAAGACCCAGTACTTC
NA | NA | TRBJ1-2 | TRBV25-1 | CASSGQGGVYGYTF | TGTGCCAGCAGTGGGCAGGGAGGTGTCTATGGCTACACCTTC